This TCR beta chain is from a study of early stage breast cancer tumors. This CDR3 region has 13 residues. V was clipped by 0 bases and J by 3 bases, with 6 bases between them. Per germline, CDR1 SGHNT and CDR2 YYREEE (reference sequence). Sequencing used immunoSEQ multiplex PCR; TCRdb keeps in-frame clones, though not all of them. The table has about 28,000 clones, 80% seen once. The V call is TRBV5-4, the J call TRBJ1-1; D gene ambiguous. This sequence was found in a person in their sixties with breast cancer. The sequencing sample was made of blood. CDR3 amino acids: CASSLDQDTEAFF. The CDR3 DNA reads TGTGCCAGCAGCTTGGATCAGGACACTGAAGCTTTCTTT.